The 15 T cell receptor beta chains below were found in one sample sequenced in a study of T cell responses to AZD1222 COVID-19 vaccine. Produced via immunoSEQ multiplex PCR; TCRdb's table is partial and in-frame only. The data show 84,000 or so clones, with approximately 89% seen just once and less than 5.5% held by the top ten. Sequenced here: peripheral blood, sampled on day 0 of MenACWY control vaccination. These receptors were taken from an adult in good health.

The chain has TRBV9 and TRBJ1-1; D gene ambiguous. V shed 3 bases and J shed 8 bases, with 20 bases lying between them. Germline V lookup: CDR1 SGDLS, CDR2 YYNGEE. CDR3 size: 15 residues. The CDR3 sequence: CASSEPTGMAIEAFF. DNA of the CDR3: TGTGCCAGCAGCGAGCCGACCGGGATGGCTATCGAAGCTTTCTTT.

This clone has only one observation. V and J are TRBV18 and TRBJ2-3; D remains unclear. V was trimmed by 3 bases and J by 0 bases, leaving 4 bases between them. The germline V gene encodes CDR1 KGHSH and CDR2 LQKENI. CDR3 length: 13 amino acids. CDR3 nucleotides: TGTGCCAGCTCACCCGTTAGCACAGATACGCAGTATTTT. Translation gives CASSPVSTDTQYF.

The V gene is TRBV19, the J gene TRBJ1-1, with D perhaps TRBD1 (5 bases). V was clipped by 5 bases and J by 0 bases, with 13 bases between them. The CDR3 is 15 residues long. In germline, CDR1 is LNHDA, CDR2 SQIVND (reference sequence). CDR3 loop: CASSALDSMNTEAFF. The CDR3 nucleotides are TGTGCCAGTAGTGCCTTAGACAGCATGAACACTGAAGCTTTCTTT.

V and J are TRBV5-1 and TRBJ1-4; 8 bases fit TRBD1. This CDR3 spans 13 amino acids. Germline CDR1 is SGHRS and CDR2 is YFSETQ. Losses at the gene ends were 2 bases for V and 7 bases for J; bases not matched to a gene: 1. The CDR3 sequence is CASSLTGGEKLFF. As DNA, the CDR3 is TGCGCCAGCAGCTTAACAGGGGGTGAAAAACTGTTTTTT.

The V gene is TRBV4-1, the J gene TRBJ1-1; maybe TRBD1 (5 bases). Germline CDR1 MGHRA, CDR2 YSYEKL. This CDR3 contains 19 residues. The ends were cut back, 3 bases at V and 1 base at J, with 24 bases in the middle. The CDR3 sequence is CASSHGQGRFHEGNTEAFF. The CDR3 nucleotides are TGCGCCAGCAGCCACGGGCAGGGTCGATTTCACGAGGGGAACACTGAAGCTTTCTTT.

V is TRBV19 and J is TRBJ2-1; D is possibly TRBD2 (7 bases). Germline V gives CDR1 LNHDA, CDR2 SQIVND (reference sequence). The V end lost 3 bases, the J end lost 7 bases, and 16 bases lay between the germline ends. The CDR3 runs 15 residues. Here the CDR3 DNA reads TGTGCCAGTAGTATTGGTGGGGGGGCTCTTAATGAGCAGTTCTTC. It specifies CASSIGGGALNEQFF.

The V call is TRBV19, the J call TRBJ1-5, with a possible D match to TRBD1 (5 bases). V was trimmed by 3 bases and J by 1 base, leaving 10 bases between them. Germline V gene data show CDR1 as LNHDA and CDR2 as SQIVND (reference sequence). This CDR3 region has 15 residues. The CDR3 spells CASSIFWGSNQPQHF. The DNA of the CDR3 is TGTGCCAGTAGTATTTTCTGGGGGAGCAATCAGCCCCAGCATTTT.

This rearrangement joins TRBV13 to TRBJ2-1; no clear D. V lost 5 bases to trimming and J lost 7 bases, with 15 bases between them. CDR1 PRHDT and CDR2 FYEKMQ come from the germline V gene (reference sequence). This CDR3 region has 14 residues. The CDR3 coding sequence is TGTGCCAGCAGCCCGCCCGCCGTGACTAATGAGCAGTTCTTC. Translated: CASSPPAVTNEQFF. Together with reference TRBV13 and TRBJ2-1, the CDR3 gives the full variable domain: AAGVIQSPRHLIKEKRETATLKCYPIPRHDTVYWYQQGPGQDPQFLISFYEKMQSDKGSIPDRFSAQQFSDYHSELNMSSLELGDSALYFCASSPPAVTNEQFFGPGTRLTVL.

The chain recombines TRBV5-1 with TRBJ1-3, with TRBD1 as a possible D gene (5 bases). CDR1 and CDR2 from the germline V gene are SGHRS and YFSETQ. CDR3 size: 15 residues. V was clipped by 6 bases and J by 4 bases, with 17 bases between them. The CDR3 DNA is TGCGCCAGCAAGGGGTATGGCTTAACGGGAAACACCATATATTTT. Translation gives CASKGYGLTGNTIYF.

The CDR3 DNA reads as TGTGCCAGTAGTCCGACAGGGGGAAGTAATGAAAAACTGTTTTTT. Protein: CASSPTGGSNEKLFF. The chain recombines TRBV19 with TRBJ1-4, with 9 bases matching TRBD1. After removal of 5 bases from V and 4 bases from J, the junction contained 5 bases not matched to a gene. CDR1 is LNHDA, CDR2 SQIVND, per germline (reference sequence). The CDR3 loop spans 15 amino acids. Together with reference TRBV19 and TRBJ1-4, the CDR3 gives the full variable domain: DGGITQSPKYLFRKEGQNVTLSCEQNLNHDAMYWYRQDPGQGLRLIYYSQIVNDFQKGDIAEGYSVSREKKESFPLTVTSAQKNPTAFYLCASSPTGGSNEKLFFGSGTQLSVL.

The chain combines TRBV7-9 with TRBJ1-2, with TRBD1 as a possible D gene (5 bases). The CDR3 covers 14 residues. Per germline, CDR1 SEHNR and CDR2 FQNEAQ (reference sequence). V lost 4 bases and J 6 bases, leaving 15 bases between the germline ends. The CDR3 protein is CASSSGPDRDGYTF. Here the CDR3 DNA reads TGTGCCAGCAGCTCGGGACCAGACCGTGATGGCTACACCTTC.

The J gene is TRBJ2-7, the V gene TRBV2; D gene unclear. V lost 4 bases to trimming and J lost 6 bases, with 13 bases between them. The CDR3 contains 13 residues. The germline V gene has CDR1 SNHLY and CDR2 FYNNEI. The CDR3 is CASSGSRAGEQYF. CDR3 DNA sequence: TGTGCCAGCAGTGGGTCAAGGGCTGGCGAGCAGTACTTC.

This clone has just one count. The chain couples TRBV20-1 to TRBJ1-2, with D maybe TRBD1 (5 bases). From germline, CDR1 is DFQATT and CDR2 SNEGSKA (reference sequence). Trimming left V 3 bases short and J 7 bases short, with 24 bases between. This CDR3 spans 16 amino acids. The CDR3 DNA reads TGCAGTGCTAGTATTTCTTCCGGGACCTCCCCCGGTGGCTACACCTTC. This encodes CSASISSGTSPGGYTF.

The chain uses TRBV3-1 (or the pseudogene TRBV3-2) and TRBJ1-2; D remains ambiguous. The CDR3 is 14 amino acids. Trimming pared 0 bases from V and 5 bases from J, leaving 10 bases between. Germline V gives CDR1 LGHDT, CDR2 YNNKEL (reference sequence). CDR3: CASSQDMGNYGYTF. CDR3 in DNA: TGTGCCAGCAGCCAAGATATGGGTAATTATGGCTACACCTTC.

The chain has TRBV28 and TRBJ2-7, with D hard to call. Trimming pared 8 bases from V and 0 bases from J, leaving 5 bases between. The CDR3 extends over 11 amino acids. The germline V gene encodes CDR1 MDHEN and CDR2 SYDVKM. CDR3 amino acids: CASGNSYEQYF. In DNA form, the CDR3 reads TGTGCCAGCGGTAACTCCTACGAGCAGTACTTC.